The entry that follows covers one T cell receptor beta chain sequence. Its antigen is not known. The data originate from a study of T-cell reconstitution after alpha-beta-depleted transplantation in children. Overall study results and limits: Reportedly, only several hundred clones from non-depleted graft cells drove alpha-beta T-cell counts at about two months. T-cell numbers and diversity, one year after transplant, stemmed largely from T cells that were newly produced.

This CDR3 contains 15 residues. Germline loops: CDR1 SGHAT, CDR2 FQDESV (reference sequence). Trimming stripped 5 bases from V and 1 base from J, with 11 bases between. Preparation of the TCRbeta library used unique molecular identifiers. TCRdb recomputed calls from the PCR reads with MiXCR, one row per CDR3 protein. The sample comprises 610,000 or so distinct CDR3 sequences, 25% to 30% of which are singletons, and about a third rests with the top ten. The chain uses TRBV11-1 and TRBJ2-2; D is perhaps TRBD1 (5 bases). This receptor was obtained from a boy under three years old with Wiskott-Aldrich syndrome, due to receive a stem cell transplant. The sequenced sample was PBMCs, obtained before TCRalphabeta/CD19-depleted stem cell transplant. The CDR3 reads CASSEGHRNTGELFF. As DNA, the CDR3 is TGTGCCAGCAGCGAAGGACACAGGAACACCGGGGAGCTGTTTTTT.